This TCR beta chain originates from a study of cytomegalovirus exposure and HLA in healthy donors. Use of 60 Vbeta and 13 Jbeta primers characterized the PCR. Some clones are missing from TCRdb's copy, which holds only in-frame ones; the method was immunoSEQ multiplex PCR. Of about 120,000 clones detected, approximately 69% appear once; the ten largest clones hold 11%. Study outcomes and limitations: Reported results showed that the classifier diagnosed cytomegalovirus status with high specificity and sensitivity. A later analysis found most CMV-associated TCR beta chains apparently HLA-restricted.

On this clone: Antigen unknown.

Trimming removed 0 bases at V and 15 bases at J, with 14 bases between. The CDR3 has 12 amino acids. Germline-derived CDR1 and CDR2 are GTSNPN and SVGIG (reference sequence). Sequencing input: PBMCs. The receptor was derived from a woman between 50 and 59 years old in good health and CMV-seropositive. V is TRBV30 and J is TRBJ1-4; D is uncertain. CDR3 sequence (DNA): TGTGCCTGGAGTGTACAGTCTGGAGCGGTGTTTTTT. It encodes CAWSVQSGAVFF.